A single sample gave rise to the 23 T cell receptor beta chains below, sequenced in a study of CD8+CD57+ T cells in acquired aplastic anemia. For CDR3 and TCR beta VDJ profiling, genomic DNA was the template used. TCRdb reanalysed the reads using MiXCR and keeps one entry per CDR3 protein. The table records approximately 300,000 distinct CDR3 sequences, 56% of them present only once. Sequencing was done on patients that had shown CD8+CD57+ cell expansion by flow cytometry. Sequenced sample: sorted CD4+, CD8+, or CD8+CD57+ T cells (not recorded which) from PBMCs. The source of these receptors is a human donor with aplastic anemia.

The CDR3 DNA is TGTGCCAGCAAGGGTGGGACTAGCAACAATGAGCAGTTCTTC. Its protein product is CASKGGTSNNEQFF. The rearrangement links TRBV2 to TRBJ2-1, with TRBD2 identical over 9 bases. Per the germline V gene, CDR1 is SNHLY and CDR2 is FYNNEI. J lost 5 bases, V lost 7 bases, and 6 bases had no gene match. This CDR3 is built from 14 residues. Drawing the rest from reference TRBV2 and TRBJ2-1, the complete variable domain is EPEVTQTPSHQVTQMGQEVILRCVPISNHLYFYWYRQILGQKVEFLVSFYNNEISEKSEIFDDQFSVERPDGSNFTLKIRSTKLEDSAMYFCASKGGTSNNEQFFGPGTRLTVL.

At least ten counts were recorded for this clonotype. J is TRBJ2-5 and V is TRBV20-1; 10 nucleotides align to TRBD2. Trimming at V came to 3 bases and at J to 9 bases, leaving 4 bases not matched to a gene. Germline V gives CDR1 DFQATT, CDR2 SNEGSKA (reference sequence). CDR3 length: 12 residues. The CDR3 here is CSARRAGGAQYF. The CDR3 coding sequence is TGCAGTGCTAGGAGAGCGGGGGGGGCCCAGTACTTC.

This clonotype was seen a handful of times. This chain uses TRBV25-1 with TRBJ2-1; the D gene is possibly TRBD1 (6 bases). The CDR3 totals 12 residues. The V and J ends lost 10 bases and 6 bases respectively, with 13 bases between them. Germline V gene sequence: CDR1 MGHDK, CDR2 SYGVNS. The CDR3 spells CAILAQGNEQFF. In nucleotides, the CDR3 is TGTGCCATTCTCGCACAGGGCAATGAGCAGTTCTTC.

This clonotype was seen ten or more times. This chain joins TRBV19 and TRBJ2-3; 7 bases line up with TRBD2. CDR3 size: 15 residues. Unmatched junction bases numbered 8, after V lost 6 bases and J lost 2 bases. The V gene's germline CDR1 is LNHDA and CDR2 SQIVND (reference sequence). DNA for the CDR3: TGTGCCAGTAGAGCCGATCGGGACTACACAGATACGCAGTATTTT. It yields the protein CASRADRDYTDTQYF.

Note on this clonotype: Since the CDR3 does not end with the conserved phenylalanine or tryptophan, this likely comes from a read error. This sequence joins TRBV7-9 and TRBJ1-3; 7 bases line up with TRBD1. Germline-derived CDR1 and CDR2 are SEHNR and FQNEAQ (reference sequence). CDR3 length equals 14 residues. Written as DNA, the CDR3 is TGTGCCAGCTTTCACCAAGGGGGCGGAAACGCCATATATCTT. Amino acids: CASFHQGGGNAIYL.

The chain carries TRBV20-1 and TRBJ2-5, with a tentative D call TRBD2 (5 bases). The V end was cut by 2 bases, the J end by 1 base, with 20 bases between. Looked up from germline, CDR1 is DFQATT and CDR2 is SNEGSKA (reference sequence). There are 17 residues in the CDR3. CDR3 in DNA: TGCAGTGCTAGATCCCGTAGACTTGAGGGCACCCAAGAGACCCAGTACTTC. Translation: CSARSRRLEGTQETQYF.

This chain connects TRBV20-1 to TRBJ2-1; the D gene is possibly TRBD2 (6 bases). Trimming took off 3 bases at V and 5 bases at J, with 17 bases between the two ends. Germline loops: CDR1 DFQATT, CDR2 SNEGSKA (reference sequence). The CDR3 length is 15 residues. The CDR3 DNA sequence: TGCAGTGCTAGTGCCCCCGCGGGGCCAGACAATGAGCAGTTCTTC. Amino acid sequence: CSASAPAGPDNEQFF.

The chain couples TRBV19 to TRBJ2-1; 10 bases agree with TRBD2. Germline-derived CDR1 and CDR2 are LNHDA and SQIVND (reference sequence). The CDR3 length is 15 residues. The V segment lost 3 bases and the J segment 7 bases; nucleotides outside the gene matches: 6. In DNA, the CDR3 is TGTGCCAGTAGTATTACAGCGGGGGGGCCGAATGAGCAGTTCTTC. Translating gives CASSITAGGPNEQFF.

CDR3 sequence: CATSDLHPDQPQHF. DNA for the CDR3: TGTGCCACCAGTGATTTGCATCCGGATCAGCCCCAGCATTTT. V usage is TRBV24-1 and J usage is TRBJ1-5; D uncertain. Between the trimmed V and J ends, which lost 0 bases and 5 bases, there was a span of 7 bases. The CDR3 runs 14 residues. Germline lookup yields CDR1 KGHDR and CDR2 SFDVKD.

The chain links TRBV25-1 to TRBJ2-5, with D possibly TRBD1 on 6 matching bases. In germline, CDR1 is MGHDK, CDR2 SYGVNS. V lost 4 bases and J 5 bases, leaving 17 bases between the germline ends. This CDR3 comprises 15 residues. The CDR3 DNA is TGTGCCAGCAGTGGCAGGGGTTCAGGGTGGGAGACCCAGTACTTC. It translates to CASSGRGSGWETQYF.

Written as DNA, the CDR3 is TGTGCCAGTAGTATATATTCCACGGGCGGGGAGCTGTTTTTT. Translation gives CASSIYSTGGELFF. V and J are TRBV19 and TRBJ2-2; D is uncertain. The V end lost 2 bases, the J end lost 7 bases, and 11 bases lay between the germline ends. The CDR3 covers 14 residues. The germline V gene encodes CDR1 LNHDA and CDR2 SQIVND (reference sequence). Full variable domain (outside the CDR3, taken from reference TRBV19 and TRBJ2-2): DGGITQSPKYLFRKEGQNVTLSCEQNLNHDAMYWYRQDPGQGLRLIYYSQIVNDFQKGDIAEGYSVSREKKESFPLTVTSAQKNPTAFYLCASSIYSTGGELFFGEGSRLTVL.

The rearrangement joins TRBV29-1 to TRBJ2-7; weak D call: TRBD1 (5 bases). Trimming removed 7 bases at V and 2 bases at J, with 12 bases between. The V gene's germline CDR1 is SQVTM and CDR2 ANQGSEA. This CDR3 spans 12 amino acids. The CDR3 region is CSAGQEPYEQYF. As DNA, the CDR3 is TGCAGCGCAGGACAAGAACCCTACGAGCAGTACTTC.

V and J are TRBV2 and TRBJ2-7, with D perhaps assigned TRBD1 or TRBD2 (5 bases each). CDR1 SNHLY and CDR2 FYNNEI come from the germline V gene. The CDR3 loop spans 13 amino acids. V was clipped by 6 bases and J by 5 bases, with 14 bases between them. CDR3 amino acids: CASRSWGPHEQYF. The CDR3 coding sequence is TGTGCCAGCAGATCATGGGGACCCCACGAGCAGTACTTC.

The chain employs TRBV7-2 and TRBJ1-3; no firm D call. Trimming pared 3 bases from V and 6 bases from J, leaving 18 bases between. CDR3 length: 16 amino acids. Germline V gene sequence: CDR1 SGHTA, CDR2 FQGNSA. The CDR3 loop reads CASSFMNAEPLNTIYF. The CDR3, as DNA: TGTGCCAGCAGCTTTATGAACGCCGAGCCGTTAAACACCATATATTTT. The entire variable domain, with the rest obtained from reference TRBV7-2 and TRBJ1-3, is as follows: GAGVSQSPSNKVTEKGKDVELRCDPISGHTALYWYRQSLGQGLEFLIYFQGNSAPDKSGLPSDRFSAERTGGSVSTLTIQRTQQEDSAVYLCASSFMNAEPLNTIYFGEGSWLTVV.

This clonotype turned up a few times. This sequence joins TRBV6-5 and TRBJ1-4, with a tentative D call TRBD1 (5 bases). The CDR3 runs 21 residues. The V end lost 0 bases, the J end lost 5 bases, and 28 bases lay between the germline ends. The germline V gene encodes CDR1 MNHEY and CDR2 SVGAGI. The CDR3 spells CASSYSTWAGLAGGGNEKLFF. The CDR3 region has the DNA TGTGCCAGCAGTTACTCGACCTGGGCAGGATTGGCTGGGGGGGGGAATGAAAAACTGTTTTTT.

The rearrangement uses TRBV20-1 and TRBJ1-1; possibly TRBD1 for D (5 bases). V was cut by 3 bases and J by 3 bases, with 11 bases left in between. Germline V gene data show CDR1 as DFQATT and CDR2 as SNEGSKA (reference sequence). The CDR3 covers 13 residues. The CDR3 DNA reads as TGCAGTGCTAGCCCCCCAGGGTACACTGAAGCTTTCTTT. Residues: CSASPPGYTEAFF.

This chain links TRBV9 with TRBJ1-2, with unresolved D. The CDR3 is 9 residues long. Trimming stripped 7 bases from V and 8 bases from J, with 6 bases between. The germline V gene has CDR1 SGDLS and CDR2 YYNGEE. CDR3 bases: TGTGCCAGCGGAGAGGGCTACACCTTC. Amino acids: CASGEGYTF.

The chain couples TRBV19 to TRBJ1-2, with 7 bases that match TRBD1. CDR1 and CDR2 (germline): LNHDA, SQIVND (reference sequence). V was pared by 9 bases and J by 2 bases, with 9 bases of the junction left unmatched. The CDR3 has 14 amino acids. The CDR3 DNA reads as TGTGCCAGCAGTTCCCCGACAGGGAACTATGGCTACACCTTC. It encodes CASSSPTGNYGYTF.

The J gene is TRBJ2-3, the V gene TRBV20-1; a possible D gene is TRBD2 (6 bases). V lost 4 bases to trimming and J lost 0 bases, with 14 bases between them. The CDR3 loop spans 15 amino acids. Germline V CDR1 and CDR2: DFQATT, SNEGSKA (reference sequence). For the CDR3, the DNA is TGCAGTGCTAACACAGCGGGCCTTAGCACAGATACGCAGTATTTT. This gives the protein CSANTAGLSTDTQYF.

The chain recombines TRBV7-2 with TRBJ2-3; 11 bases agree with TRBD2. The V gene's germline CDR1 is SGHTA and CDR2 FQGNSA. The CDR3 sequence is 12 residues long. Losses at the gene ends were 8 bases for V and 9 bases for J; bases not matched to a gene: 4. Here the CDR3 reads CASGLAGGTQYF. The CDR3 DNA reads as TGTGCCAGCGGGCTAGCGGGAGGCACGCAGTATTTT.

The chain employs TRBV20-1 and TRBJ2-3; TRBD2 matches 9 bases. The CDR3 runs 15 residues. Germline V gene data show CDR1 as DFQATT and CDR2 as SNEGSKA (reference sequence). V was clipped by 3 bases and J by 0 bases; unmatched bases: 4. CDR3: CSASGLAGSTDTQYF. CDR3 in DNA: TGCAGTGCTAGCGGTCTAGCGGGGAGCACAGATACGCAGTATTTT.

The chain employs TRBV12-3 or TRBV12-4 and TRBJ1-2, with 7 nucleotides matching TRBD1. The V and J ends lost 6 bases and 6 bases, in that order; junction bases with no gene match: 10. CDR3 length: 14 residues. The CDR3 DNA reads as TGTGCCAGCAGAGGGACAGAAAGTTGGGATGGCTACACCTTC. Protein product: CASRGTESWDGYTF.

The table lists this clonotype with many counts. CDR3 bases: TGTGCCAGCAGTGTTTTCGGGGGCCAAGAGACCCAGTACTTC. Amino acid sequence: CASSVFGGQETQYF. This chain connects TRBV2 to TRBJ2-5, with a possible D match to TRBD2 (6 bases). Germline CDR1 SNHLY, CDR2 FYNNEI. The V end lost 4 bases, the J end lost 1 base, and 10 bases lay between the germline ends. The CDR3 length is 14 residues.